The present T cell receptor beta chain was sequenced within a study of shared clonotypes between healthy human individuals. Whole-study context: Each donor's CD8 memory used one plate, CD8 naive two, each CD4 subset three.

The germline CDR1 and CDR2 sequences are SGHTA and FQGNSA. The CDR3 runs 14 residues. Trimming took off 2 bases at V and 0 bases at J, with 7 bases between the two ends. Study-wide results and caveats: Clonotypes that were shared across a handful of donors made up roughly 5.2% of naive CD4 clonotypes. Having only a few donors restricted how much genetic and exposure-history diversity was captured.

TCRdb's table, derived via immunoSEQ multiplex PCR, lists solely in-frame clones and lacks some. The data show roughly 2.2 million clones, just over 90% seen once. A word on this clone: Antigen unknown. Other DNA sequences from this sample encode an identical CDR3 as well.

The source material was naive CD4+ T cells from PBMCs. Subset noted: CD45RA+ positively selected. This TCR came from a man aged 18 to 30 in good health. Some clones in this sample may be carry-over from other donors' samples. This chain joins TRBV7-2 and TRBJ1-2, with D unresolved. CDR3 nucleotides: TGTGCCAGCAGCTTAAATCGAGCTAACTATGGCTACACCTTC. Amino acids: CASSLNRANYGYTF.